This T cell receptor beta chain emerged from a study of CD8 T cells in ankylosing spondylitis. Ten or more counts support this clonotype. TCRdb ran MiXCR on the 5' RACE reads and lists one entry per CDR3 protein. The sample has under 300,000 distinct CDR3 sequences, 15% to 20% seen once; the top ten hold around 32%. Germline loops: CDR1 MGHRA, CDR2 YSYEKL. The CDR3 has 15 residues. V was cut by 0 bases and J by 3 bases, with 12 bases left in between. V is TRBV4-1 and J is TRBJ2-7; D remains unclear. Sequencing input: blood, either unsorted or a sorted T cell fraction (not recorded which). The receptor was derived from a male donor with ankylosing spondylitis or in good health (not recorded which). The CDR3: CASSQEGPLDYEQYF. The CDR3 coding sequence is TGCGCCAGCAGCCAAGAGGGCCCGCTAGACTACGAGCAGTACTTC.